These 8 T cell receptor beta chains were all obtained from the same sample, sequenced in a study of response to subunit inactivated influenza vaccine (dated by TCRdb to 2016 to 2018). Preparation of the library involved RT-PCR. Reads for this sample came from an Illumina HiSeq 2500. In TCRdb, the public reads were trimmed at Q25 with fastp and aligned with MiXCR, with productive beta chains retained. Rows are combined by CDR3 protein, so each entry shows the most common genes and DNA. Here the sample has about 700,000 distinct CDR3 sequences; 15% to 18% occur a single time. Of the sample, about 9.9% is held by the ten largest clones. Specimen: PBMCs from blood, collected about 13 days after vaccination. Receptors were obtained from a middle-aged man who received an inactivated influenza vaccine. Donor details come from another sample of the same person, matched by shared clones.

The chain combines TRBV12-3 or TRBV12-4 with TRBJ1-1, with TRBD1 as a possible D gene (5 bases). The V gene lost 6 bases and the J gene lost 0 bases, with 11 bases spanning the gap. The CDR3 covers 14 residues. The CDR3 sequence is CASSTGRMNTEAFF. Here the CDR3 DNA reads TGTGCCAGCAGCACGGGACGGATGAACACTGAAGCTTTCTTT.

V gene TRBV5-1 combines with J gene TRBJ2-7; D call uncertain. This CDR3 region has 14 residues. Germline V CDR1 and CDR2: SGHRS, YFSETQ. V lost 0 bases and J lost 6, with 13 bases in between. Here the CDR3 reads CASSLDPSSGEQYF. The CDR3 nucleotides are TGCGCCAGCAGCTTGGATCCATCCTCGGGCGAGCAGTACTTC.

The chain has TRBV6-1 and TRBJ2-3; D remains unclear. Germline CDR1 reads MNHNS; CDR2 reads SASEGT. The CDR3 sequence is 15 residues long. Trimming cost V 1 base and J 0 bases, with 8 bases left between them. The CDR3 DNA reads TGTGCCAGCAGTGAAGTGGGTAGGAGCACAGATACGCAGTATTTT. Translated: CASSEVGRSTDTQYF.

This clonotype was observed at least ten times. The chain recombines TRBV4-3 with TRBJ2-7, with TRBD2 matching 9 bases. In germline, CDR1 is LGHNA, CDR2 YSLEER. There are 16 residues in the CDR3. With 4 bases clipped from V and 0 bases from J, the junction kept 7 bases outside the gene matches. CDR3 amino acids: CASSLAAGGPSYEQYF. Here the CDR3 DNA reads TGCGCCAGCAGCCTAGCGGCGGGGGGGCCCTCCTACGAGCAGTACTTC.

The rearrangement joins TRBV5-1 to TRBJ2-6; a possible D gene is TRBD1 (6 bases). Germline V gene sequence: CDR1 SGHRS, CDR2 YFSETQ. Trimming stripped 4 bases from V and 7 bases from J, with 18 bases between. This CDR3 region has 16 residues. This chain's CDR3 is CASSPRTAREANVLTF. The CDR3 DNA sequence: TGCGCCAGCAGCCCACGGACAGCTCGGGAAGCCAACGTCCTGACTTTC.

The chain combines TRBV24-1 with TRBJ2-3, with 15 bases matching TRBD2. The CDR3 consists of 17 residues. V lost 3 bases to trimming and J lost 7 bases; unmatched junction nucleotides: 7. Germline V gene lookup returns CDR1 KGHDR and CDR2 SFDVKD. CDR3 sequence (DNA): TGTGCCACCAGTGATCCCAGGACTAGCGGGAGGGTGAATACGCAGTATTTT. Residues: CATSDPRTSGRVNTQYF.

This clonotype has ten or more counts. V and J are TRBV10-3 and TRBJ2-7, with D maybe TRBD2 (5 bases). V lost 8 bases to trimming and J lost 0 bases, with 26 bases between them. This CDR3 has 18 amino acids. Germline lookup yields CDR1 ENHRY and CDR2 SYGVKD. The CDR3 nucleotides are TGTGCCATCTTGTTTTCCAAGGGCGGGTCTTTACACTCCTACGAGCAGTACTTC. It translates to CAILFSKGGSLHSYEQYF.

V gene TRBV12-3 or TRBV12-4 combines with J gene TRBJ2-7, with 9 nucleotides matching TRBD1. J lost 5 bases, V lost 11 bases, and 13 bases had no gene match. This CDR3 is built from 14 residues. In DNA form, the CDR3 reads TGTGCCTCTCGTCGGGGGACAGGGTCTCACGAGCAGTACTTC. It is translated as CASRRGTGSHEQYF.